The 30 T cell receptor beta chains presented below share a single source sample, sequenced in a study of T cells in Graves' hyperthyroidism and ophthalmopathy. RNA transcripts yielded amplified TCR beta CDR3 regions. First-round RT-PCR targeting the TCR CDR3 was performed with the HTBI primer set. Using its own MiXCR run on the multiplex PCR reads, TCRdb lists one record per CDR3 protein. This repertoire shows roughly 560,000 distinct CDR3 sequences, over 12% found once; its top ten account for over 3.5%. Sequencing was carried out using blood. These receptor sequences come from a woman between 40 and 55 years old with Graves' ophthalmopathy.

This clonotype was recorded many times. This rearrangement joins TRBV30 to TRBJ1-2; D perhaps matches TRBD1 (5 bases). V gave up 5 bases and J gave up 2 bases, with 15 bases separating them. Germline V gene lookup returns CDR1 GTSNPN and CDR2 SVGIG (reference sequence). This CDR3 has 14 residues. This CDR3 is CAWERGSANYGYTF. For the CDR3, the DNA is TGTGCCTGGGAAAGGGGTTCCGCGAACTATGGCTACACCTTC.

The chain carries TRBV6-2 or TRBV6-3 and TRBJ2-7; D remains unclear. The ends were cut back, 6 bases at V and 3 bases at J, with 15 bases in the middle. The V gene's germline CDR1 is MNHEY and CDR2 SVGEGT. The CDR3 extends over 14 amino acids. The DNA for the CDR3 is TGTGCCAGCAGCCCCCCTAGTCGAATCTACGAGCAGTACTTC. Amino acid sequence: CASSPPSRIYEQYF.

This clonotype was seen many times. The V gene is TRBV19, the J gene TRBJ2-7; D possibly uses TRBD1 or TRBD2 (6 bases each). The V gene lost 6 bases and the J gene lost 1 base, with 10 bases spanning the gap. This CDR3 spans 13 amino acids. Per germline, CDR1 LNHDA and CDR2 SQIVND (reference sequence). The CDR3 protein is CASRRGESYEQYF. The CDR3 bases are TGTGCCAGTAGGAGGGGGGAATCCTACGAGCAGTACTTC.

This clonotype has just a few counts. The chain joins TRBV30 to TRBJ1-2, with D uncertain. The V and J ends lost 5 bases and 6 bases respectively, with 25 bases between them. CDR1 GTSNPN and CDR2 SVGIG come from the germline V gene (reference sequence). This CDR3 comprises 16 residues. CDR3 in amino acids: CAWGRDEGKSSDGYTF. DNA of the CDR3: TGTGCCTGGGGCCGGGATGAGGGTAAAAGTTCTGATGGCTACACCTTC.

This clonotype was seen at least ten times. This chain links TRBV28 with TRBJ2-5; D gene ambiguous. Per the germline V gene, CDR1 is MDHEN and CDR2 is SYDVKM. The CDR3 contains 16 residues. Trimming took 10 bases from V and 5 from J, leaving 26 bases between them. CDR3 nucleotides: TGTGCCACCCGCACCCTTTACGGTACGATGCGGGAGACCCAGTACTTC. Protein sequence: CATRTLYGTMRETQYF.

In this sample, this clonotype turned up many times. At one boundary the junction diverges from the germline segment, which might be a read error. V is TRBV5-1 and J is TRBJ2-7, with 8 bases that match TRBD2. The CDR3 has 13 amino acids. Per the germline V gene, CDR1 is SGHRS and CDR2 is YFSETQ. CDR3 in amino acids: CASSLLADYEQYF. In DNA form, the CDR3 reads TGTGCCAGCAGCTTACTAGCGGACTACGAGCAGTACTTC.

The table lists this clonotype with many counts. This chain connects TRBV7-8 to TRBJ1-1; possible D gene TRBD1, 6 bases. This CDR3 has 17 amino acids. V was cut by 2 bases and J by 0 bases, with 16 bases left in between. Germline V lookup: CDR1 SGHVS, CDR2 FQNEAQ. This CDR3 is CASSLKVRGALNTEAFF. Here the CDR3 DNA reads TGTGCCAGCAGCTTAAAGGTTCGGGGGGCCCTGAACACTGAAGCTTTCTTT.

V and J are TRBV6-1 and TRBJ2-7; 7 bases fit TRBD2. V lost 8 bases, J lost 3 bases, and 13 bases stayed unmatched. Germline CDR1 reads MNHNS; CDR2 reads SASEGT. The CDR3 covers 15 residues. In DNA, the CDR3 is TGTGCCAGCCGCCTCTTTTGGGGGGGAAACTACGAGCAGTACTTC. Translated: CASRLFWGGNYEQYF.

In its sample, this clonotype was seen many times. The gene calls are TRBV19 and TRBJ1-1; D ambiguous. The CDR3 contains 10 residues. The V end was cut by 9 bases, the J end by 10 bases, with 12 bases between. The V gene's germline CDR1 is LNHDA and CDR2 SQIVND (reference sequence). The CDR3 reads CASYLRAAFF. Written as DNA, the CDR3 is TGTGCCAGCTACCTACGAGCAGCTTTCTTT.

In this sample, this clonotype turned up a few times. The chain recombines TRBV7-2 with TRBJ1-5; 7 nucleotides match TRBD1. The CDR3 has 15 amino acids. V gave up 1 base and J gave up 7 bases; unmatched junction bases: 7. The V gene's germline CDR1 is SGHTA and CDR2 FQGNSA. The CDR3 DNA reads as TGTGCCAGCAGCTTAGGTGGGGCAGGGGGGCAGCCCCAGCATTTT. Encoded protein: CASSLGGAGGQPQHF.

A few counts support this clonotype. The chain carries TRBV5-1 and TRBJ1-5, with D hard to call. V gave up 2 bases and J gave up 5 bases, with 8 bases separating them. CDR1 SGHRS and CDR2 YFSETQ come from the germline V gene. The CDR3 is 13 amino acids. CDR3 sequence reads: CASSFKSDQPQHF. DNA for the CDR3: TGCGCCAGCAGCTTTAAGAGTGATCAGCCCCAGCATTTT.

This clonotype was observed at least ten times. The CDR3 DNA sequence: TGTGCCAGCAGTCCGGGACAGCTAGGGAAAGCTTTCTTT. It yields the protein CASSPGQLGKAFF. The genes are TRBV27 and TRBJ1-1; TRBD1 agrees at 7 bases. Germline V lookup: CDR1 MNHEY, CDR2 SMNVEV (reference sequence). This CDR3 region has 13 residues. V shed 5 bases and J 9 bases; nucleotides not matched to a gene: 9.

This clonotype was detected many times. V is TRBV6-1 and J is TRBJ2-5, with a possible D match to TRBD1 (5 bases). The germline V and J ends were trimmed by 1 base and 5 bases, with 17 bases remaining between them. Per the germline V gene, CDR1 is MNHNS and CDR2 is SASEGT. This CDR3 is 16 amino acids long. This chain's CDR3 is CASSEGVMQGLETQYF. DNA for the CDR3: TGTGCCAGCAGTGAAGGGGTAATGCAGGGATTGGAGACCCAGTACTTC.

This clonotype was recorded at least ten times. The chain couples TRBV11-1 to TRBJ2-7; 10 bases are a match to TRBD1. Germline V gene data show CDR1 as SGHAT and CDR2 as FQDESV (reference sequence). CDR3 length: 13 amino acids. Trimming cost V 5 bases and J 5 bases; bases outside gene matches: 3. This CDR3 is CASSPGQGNEQYF. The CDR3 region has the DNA TGTGCCAGCAGCCCGGGACAGGGGAACGAGCAGTACTTC.

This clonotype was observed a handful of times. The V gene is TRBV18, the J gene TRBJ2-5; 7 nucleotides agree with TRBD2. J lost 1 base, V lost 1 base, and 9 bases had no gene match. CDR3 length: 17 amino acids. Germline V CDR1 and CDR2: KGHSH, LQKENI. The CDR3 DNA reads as TGTGCCAGCTCACCACAGGGGATGCGGGAGAGCCAAGAGACCCAGTACTTC. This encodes CASSPQGMRESQETQYF.

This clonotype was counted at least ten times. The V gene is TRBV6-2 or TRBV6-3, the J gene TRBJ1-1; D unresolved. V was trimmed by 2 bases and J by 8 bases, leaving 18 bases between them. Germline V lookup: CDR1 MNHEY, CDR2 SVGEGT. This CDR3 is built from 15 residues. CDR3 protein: CASSYAPPPGLEAFF. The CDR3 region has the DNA TGTGCCAGCAGTTACGCTCCGCCCCCGGGATTAGAAGCTTTCTTT.

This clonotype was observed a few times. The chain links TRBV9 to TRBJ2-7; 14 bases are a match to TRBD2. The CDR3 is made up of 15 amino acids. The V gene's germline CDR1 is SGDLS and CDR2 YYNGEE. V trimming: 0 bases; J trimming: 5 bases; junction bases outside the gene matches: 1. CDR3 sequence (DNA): TGTGCCAGCAGCGTAGGACTAGCGGGAGGGCACGAGCAGTACTTC. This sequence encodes CASSVGLAGGHEQYF.

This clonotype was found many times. CDR3 DNA: TGTGCCAGCAGCTTGTTGTCCAGGGAAATAATGGAGCAGTACTTC. Protein: CASSLLSREIMEQYF. V gene TRBV5-6 combines with J gene TRBJ2-7; the D gene is possibly TRBD1 (5 bases). Germline V lookup: CDR1 SGHDT, CDR2 YYEEEE. The CDR3 runs 15 residues. The V gene lost 1 base and the J gene lost 7 bases, with 18 bases spanning the gap.

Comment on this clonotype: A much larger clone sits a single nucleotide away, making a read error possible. CDR3 bases: TGTGCCAGCAGTTTATTAAGCGGGAGAGGGAAAGAGCTGTTTTTT. This encodes CASSLLSGRGKELFF. This chain joins TRBV12-3 or TRBV12-4 and TRBJ2-2; TRBD2 agrees at 8 bases. With V trimmed by 2 bases and J by 11 bases, 10 bases remained unmatched. The CDR3 totals 15 residues.

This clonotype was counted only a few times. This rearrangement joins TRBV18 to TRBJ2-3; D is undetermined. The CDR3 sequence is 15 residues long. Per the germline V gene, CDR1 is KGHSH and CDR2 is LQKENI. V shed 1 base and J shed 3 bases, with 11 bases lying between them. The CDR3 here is CASSPRSGSTDTQYF. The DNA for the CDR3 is TGTGCCAGCTCACCACGATCAGGTTCAACAGATACGCAGTATTTT.

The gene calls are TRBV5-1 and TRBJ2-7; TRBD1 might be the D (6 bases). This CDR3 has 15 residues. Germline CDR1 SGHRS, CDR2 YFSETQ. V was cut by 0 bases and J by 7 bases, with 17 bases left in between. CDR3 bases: TGCGCCAGCAGCTTGGGGACAGCTATGGCTTGGGAGCAGTACTTC. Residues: CASSLGTAMAWEQYF.

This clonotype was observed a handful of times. For the CDR3, the DNA is TGTGCCAGCAGTTTGGTACAGGGGGCGAGTGTAGGGGAGCTGTTTTTT. This translates into CASSLVQGASVGELFF. The V call is TRBV12-3 or TRBV12-4, the J call TRBJ2-2, with 9 bases that match TRBD1. Losses at the gene ends were 3 bases for V and 8 bases for J; bases not matched to a gene: 10. The CDR3 loop spans 16 amino acids.

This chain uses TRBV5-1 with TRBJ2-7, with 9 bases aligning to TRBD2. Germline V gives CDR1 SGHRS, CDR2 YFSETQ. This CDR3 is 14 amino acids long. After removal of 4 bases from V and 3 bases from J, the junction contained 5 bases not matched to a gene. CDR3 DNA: TGCGCCAGCAGCACAGGACTAGCGATCTACGAGCAGTACTTC. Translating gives CASSTGLAIYEQYF.

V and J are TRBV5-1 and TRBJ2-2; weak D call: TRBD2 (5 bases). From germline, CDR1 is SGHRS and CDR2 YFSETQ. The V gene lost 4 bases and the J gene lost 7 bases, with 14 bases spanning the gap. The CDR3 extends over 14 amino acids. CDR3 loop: CASSPQADHGELFF. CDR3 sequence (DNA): TGCGCCAGCAGCCCGCAAGCGGATCACGGGGAGCTGTTTTTT.

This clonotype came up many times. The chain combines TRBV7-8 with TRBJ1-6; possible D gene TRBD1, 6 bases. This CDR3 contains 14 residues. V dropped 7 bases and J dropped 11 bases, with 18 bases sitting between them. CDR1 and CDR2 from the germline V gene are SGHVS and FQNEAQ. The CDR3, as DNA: TGTGCCAGCACCACCGGACAATCAGGGGCACCCCTCCACTTT. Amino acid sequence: CASTTGQSGAPLHF.

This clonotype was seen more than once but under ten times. CDR3 sequence: CASSLRIRQVNYGYTF. CDR3 DNA: TGTGCCAGCAGTTTAAGAATACGACAGGTGAACTATGGCTACACCTTC. This chain uses TRBV12-3 or TRBV12-4 with TRBJ1-2, with D possibly TRBD1 on 6 matching bases. The CDR3 sequence is 16 residues long. V was pared by 2 bases and J by 2 bases, with 15 bases between.

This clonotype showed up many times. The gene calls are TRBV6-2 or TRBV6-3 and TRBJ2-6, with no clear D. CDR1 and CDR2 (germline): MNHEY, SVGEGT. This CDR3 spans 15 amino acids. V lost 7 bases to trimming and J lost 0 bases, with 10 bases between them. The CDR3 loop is CASTNHDSGANVLTF. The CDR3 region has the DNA TGTGCCAGCACCAATCATGACTCTGGGGCCAACGTCCTGACTTTC.

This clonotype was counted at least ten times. CDR3 protein: CASSDRGGFETQYF. CDR3 nucleotide sequence: TGTGCCAGCAGCGACAGGGGCGGCTTCGAGACCCAGTACTTC. The chain uses TRBV12-3 or TRBV12-4 and TRBJ2-5; the match to TRBD1 covers 8 bases. This CDR3 spans 14 amino acids. The J segment lost 5 bases and the V segment lost 6 bases, leaving 8 bases of the junction unmatched.

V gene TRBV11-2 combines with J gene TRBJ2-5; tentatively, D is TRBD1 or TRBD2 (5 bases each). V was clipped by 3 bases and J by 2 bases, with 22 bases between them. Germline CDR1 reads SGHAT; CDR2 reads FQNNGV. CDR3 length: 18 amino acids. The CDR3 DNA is TGTGCCAGCAGCTTGGGTTGGGGCGTGAGCGGTCAACAAGAGACCCAGTACTTC. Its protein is CASSLGWGVSGQQETQYF.

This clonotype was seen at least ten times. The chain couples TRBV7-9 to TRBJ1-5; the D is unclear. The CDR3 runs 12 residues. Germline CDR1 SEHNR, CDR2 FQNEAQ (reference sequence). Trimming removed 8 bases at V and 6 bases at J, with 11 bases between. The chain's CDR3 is CASGKTSQPQHF. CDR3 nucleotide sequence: TGTGCCAGCGGAAAAACCAGTCAGCCCCAGCATTTT.